This TCR beta chain came from a study of T cell changes during pregnancy in multiple sclerosis (dated 2019 in TCRdb). As for the study more broadly: Changes in the T cell repertoire over the course of pregnancy were examined in this study in women with multiple sclerosis.

According to the germline V gene, CDR1 reads SGHVS and CDR2 reads FNYEAQ. The CDR3 goes from the cysteine to the phenylalanine over 14 residues. The sequence is cut down to CDR3 DNA, 42 bases in frame from base 1. A distance of 12 bases separates the germline ends of V and J, which lose 5 bases and 3 bases respectively. Turning to this clone: It lacks a known antigen. Base qualities are not at hand, and no much larger clone is one base apart.

The library was produced with the immunoSEQ multiplex PCR assay. In TCRdb, the immuneACCESS table is reduced to in-frame sequences with V and J assigned. These tables do not hold every clone; where another copy was compared, an unresolved V gene accounts for under half, and the others remain unexplained. The sample table contains roughly 15,000 clones; only one count was recorded for about 83% of them. Jointly, the top ten make up about 9.1% of the sample. Sequenced material: CD8+ T cells from peripheral blood mononuclear cells, taken in the second trimester of pregnancy. This TCR derives from a female donor in good health, enrolled as a control in a pregnancy study. The rearrangement combines TRBV7-6 with TRBJ2-3, with TRBD2 as a weak D call on 5 bases. The DNA sequence is TGTGCCAGCAGCCCAGGACTCTTGACAGATACGCAGTATTTT. Its coded protein is CASSPGLLTDTQYF.